This passage covers 18 T cell receptor beta chains from one sample sequenced in a study of naive and memory T cell subsets. Two oligonucleotides, mixed equimolar, formed the beta constant-region primer covering TRBC1 and TRBC2. Ligated cDNA was amplified by four rounds of PCR with nested alpha and beta constant-region primers and SP2. TCRdb analysed the UMI-ligation and nested PCR reads with MiXCR anew, one entry per CDR3 protein. The data hold 30,000 to 40,000 distinct CDR3 sequences, with less than 20% observed a single time. The sample consisted of effector memory CD4+ T cells from blood. Subset defined: effector memory, CD45RA- CD27-. The receptors here all came from a human donor in good health.

The chain links TRBV11-2 to TRBJ2-1, with D perhaps TRBD2 (6 bases). V was shortened by 1 base and J by 5 bases, with 15 bases between the two germline ends. The CDR3 is 16 amino acids. Germline V gene data show CDR1 as SGHAT and CDR2 as FQNNGV. This CDR3 reads CASSLVRLARNNEQFF. DNA of the CDR3: TGTGCCAGCAGCTTAGTTCGGCTAGCGCGAAACAATGAGCAGTTCTTC.

The V and J genes are TRBV6-2 or TRBV6-3 and TRBJ2-1, with 8 bases fitting TRBD2. Trimming took 6 bases from V and 4 from J; bases not matched to a gene: 8. This CDR3 has 15 amino acids. CDR1 and CDR2 from the germline V gene are MNHEY and SVGEGT. As DNA, the CDR3 is TGTGCCAGCAGCCCCGGGGGGGCGGGGTACAATGAGCAGTTCTTC. Encoded protein: CASSPGGAGYNEQFF.

Within the sample, this clonotype is medium-sized (0.01 to 0.1%). V gene TRBV2 combines with J gene TRBJ2-5; 7 bases agree with TRBD1. After removal of 2 bases from V and 5 bases from J, the junction contained 11 bases not matched to a gene. Looked up from germline, CDR1 is SNHLY and CDR2 is FYNNEI. The CDR3 has 16 amino acids. The CDR3 DNA is TGTGCCAGCAGTGAATCCTTAAGAACAGGGGTGGAGACCCAGTACTTC. Translated, it gives CASSESLRTGVETQYF.

J is TRBJ1-5 and V is TRBV28; D is unclear. The germline gives CDR1 MDHEN, CDR2 SYDVKM. Trimming left V 5 bases short and J 4 bases short, with 18 bases between. The CDR3 totals 16 residues. Here the CDR3 DNA reads TGTGCCAGCAGTCCACCGTTTGGACGAGAAAATCAGCCCCAGCATTTT. Protein product: CASSPPFGRENQPQHF.

This clonotype was recorded at least ten times. The CDR3 region has the DNA TGTGCCAGCGAGAGTCCCGGGGAGCTGTTTTTT. As protein: CASESPGELFF. The chain uses TRBV9 and TRBJ2-2, with no clear D. This CDR3 has 11 residues. The ends were cut back, 7 bases at V and 6 bases at J, with 7 bases in the middle. CDR1 and CDR2 from the germline V gene are SGDLS and YYNGEE.

This clonotype was seen a handful of times. The chain uses TRBV20-1 and TRBJ1-1; maybe TRBD1 (6 bases). The CDR3 runs 14 residues. From germline, CDR1 is DFQATT and CDR2 SNEGSKA (reference sequence). Trimming removed 1 base from V and 4 bases from J, with 13 bases in between. CDR3 loop: CSARVKGVITEAFF. Here the CDR3 DNA reads TGCAGTGCTAGAGTCAAGGGGGTCATCACTGAAGCTTTCTTT.

This clonotype showed up just a few times. The CDR3 region is CASSSGTGPDTQYF. CDR3 coding DNA: TGTGCCAGCAGCTCTGGGACAGGGCCAGATACGCAGTATTTT. The V and J genes are TRBV5-4 and TRBJ2-3; 9 bases align to TRBD1. The CDR3 extends over 14 amino acids. The V and J ends lost 3 bases and 4 bases, in that order; junction bases with no gene match: 3. The germline gives CDR1 SGHNT, CDR2 YYREEE (reference sequence).

This clonotype has a handful of counts. The chain has TRBV6-1 and TRBJ2-7; D unclear. Trimming removed 2 bases at V and 2 bases at J, with 10 bases between. This CDR3 contains 14 residues. Germline loops: CDR1 MNHNS, CDR2 SASEGT. CDR3: CASSEQTVTYEQYF. CDR3 nucleotides: TGTGCCAGCAGTGAACAAACAGTCACCTACGAGCAGTACTTC.

This clonotype was recorded a few times. The genes are TRBV29-1 and TRBJ1-1; D may be TRBD1 (6 bases). Trimming stripped 5 bases from V and 4 bases from J, with 11 bases between. This CDR3 has 12 amino acids. CDR1 and CDR2 from the germline V gene are SQVTM and ANQGSEA. The CDR3 DNA sequence: TGCAGCGTTCGCTCAGGGGCCACTGAAGCTTTCTTT. Protein: CSVRSGATEAFF.

This clonotype is termed medium-sized. The V gene is TRBV29-1, the J gene TRBJ1-5; D might be TRBD1 (6 bases). The CDR3 loop spans 16 amino acids. The V gene's germline CDR1 is SQVTM and CDR2 ANQGSEA. Trimming cost V 4 bases and J 5 bases, with 21 bases left between them. Written as DNA, the CDR3 is TGCAGCGTTGGCCCCTCCGACAGGAGAAGGCATCAGCCCCAGCATTTT. Translated, it gives CSVGPSDRRRHQPQHF.

This clonotype was detected many times. J is TRBJ1-1 and V is TRBV5-1; D gene uncertain. V was pared by 0 bases and J by 0 bases, with 9 bases between. CDR3 length equals 15 residues. CDR1 and CDR2 (germline): SGHRS, YFSETQ. In DNA, the CDR3 is TGCGCCAGCAGCTTGGGCGGTGACATGAACACTGAAGCTTTCTTT. It encodes CASSLGGDMNTEAFF.

J is TRBJ2-1 and V is TRBV28, with TRBD2 matching over 14 bases. Germline values: CDR1 MDHEN, CDR2 SYDVKM. CDR3 size: 16 residues. J gave up 10 bases and V 4 bases, and 9 bases lay outside the gene matches. The CDR3 DNA reads TGTGCCAGCAGTTCACCCGGGACTAGCGGGAGAGCGGAGCAGTTCTTC. Translating it yields CASSSPGTSGRAEQFF.

This clonotype was seen a single time. The chain links TRBV7-3 to TRBJ2-1; unclear D gene. The CDR3 spans 13 residues. Trimming pared 1 base from V and 9 bases from J, leaving 10 bases between. Germline CDR1 and CDR2: SGHTA and FQGTGA. The CDR3 protein is CASSLNLVGEQFF. DNA for the CDR3: TGTGCCAGCAGCTTAAATCTAGTGGGTGAGCAGTTCTTC.

This clonotype was seen only a few times. The J gene is TRBJ2-1, the V gene TRBV20-1; D might be TRBD1 (6 bases). The CDR3 sequence is 14 residues long. Germline lookup yields CDR1 DFQATT and CDR2 SNEGSKA (reference sequence). V was clipped by 3 bases and J by 6 bases, with 15 bases between them. The CDR3 DNA sequence: TGCAGTGCTAGTAGGGTGGGACACCTCAATGAGCAGTTCTTC. Amino acids: CSASRVGHLNEQFF.

The rearrangement uses TRBV6-1 and TRBJ2-5, with 7 bases that match TRBD2. The CDR3 sequence is 12 residues long. V lost 4 bases to trimming and J lost 11 bases; unmatched junction nucleotides: 7. The germline gives CDR1 MNHNS, CDR2 SASEGT. CDR3 in DNA: TGTGCCAGCAGTGTGGGAGGGACTACGCAGTACTTC. Translation gives CASSVGGTTQYF.

The chain combines TRBV20-1 with TRBJ2-5; 10 bases map to TRBD2. The CDR3 is made up of 15 amino acids. Germline values: CDR1 DFQATT, CDR2 SNEGSKA (reference sequence). J lost 4 bases, V lost 2 bases, and 7 bases had no gene match. Here the CDR3 DNA reads TGCAGTGCTAGAAGTCCTAGCGGGAGTTTAGAGACCCAGTACTTC. Translating gives CSARSPSGSLETQYF.

This clonotype turned up a few times. J is TRBJ2-4 and V is TRBV6-5, with D tentatively TRBD1 (5 bases). This CDR3 comprises 14 residues. The ends were cut back, 3 bases at V and 7 bases at J, with 13 bases in the middle. CDR1 and CDR2 from the germline V gene are MNHEY and SVGAGI. CDR3 sequence: CASSYDQKGNIQYF. CDR3 nucleotide sequence: TGTGCCAGCAGTTATGATCAGAAGGGGAACATTCAGTACTTC.

This clonotype came up a few times. V gene TRBV6-1 combines with J gene TRBJ1-1, with 10 bases identical to TRBD1. V was pared by 4 bases and J by 6 bases, with 2 bases of the junction left unmatched. This CDR3 contains 13 residues. CDR1 is MNHNS and CDR2 is SASEGT in the germline V gene. As DNA, the CDR3 is TGTGCCAGCAGTGTCGGACAGGGGGCTGAAGCTTTCTTT. Translation gives CASSVGQGAEAFF.